This TCR beta chain was documented in a study of T cell repertoires in cytomegalovirus infection. Whole-study context: Both a matching HLA type and CMV infection were indicated by public TCR beta signatures.

Points from the study as a whole: Dominating the ex vivo response were TCR beta clonotypes that were CMV-specific and HLA-C-restricted.

CDR3 size: 14 residues. V lost 0 bases and J 3 bases, leaving 9 bases between the germline ends. The germline V gene encodes CDR1 SGHDN and CDR2 FVKESK. This clonotype came up many times. The antigen remains undetermined. MiXCR, applied by TCRdb to the reads, yields one record per CDR3 protein. The table shows fewer than 550,000 distinct CDR3 sequences, with about 11% occurring only once. This clonotype was obtained from a human donor in good health (CMV status not recorded). Some clones in this sample may be carry-over from other donors' samples. Specimen: PBMCs. The chain recombines TRBV14 with TRBJ2-7; no clear D. The CDR3 loop reads CASSQEAGLYEQYF. DNA for the CDR3: TGTGCCAGCAGCCAAGAGGCTGGCCTCTACGAGCAGTACTTC.